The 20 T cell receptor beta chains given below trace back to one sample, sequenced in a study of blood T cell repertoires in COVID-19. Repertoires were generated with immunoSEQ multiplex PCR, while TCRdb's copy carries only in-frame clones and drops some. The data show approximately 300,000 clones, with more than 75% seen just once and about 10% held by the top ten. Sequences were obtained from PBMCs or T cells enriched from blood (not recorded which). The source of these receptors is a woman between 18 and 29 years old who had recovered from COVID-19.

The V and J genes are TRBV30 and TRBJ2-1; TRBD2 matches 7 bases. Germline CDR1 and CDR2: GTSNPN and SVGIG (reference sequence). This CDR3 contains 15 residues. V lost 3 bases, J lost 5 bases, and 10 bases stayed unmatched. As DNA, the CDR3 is TGTGCCTGGAGCGGCGTTAAGCGGGAAAACAATGAGCAGTTCTTC. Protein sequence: CAWSGVKRENNEQFF.

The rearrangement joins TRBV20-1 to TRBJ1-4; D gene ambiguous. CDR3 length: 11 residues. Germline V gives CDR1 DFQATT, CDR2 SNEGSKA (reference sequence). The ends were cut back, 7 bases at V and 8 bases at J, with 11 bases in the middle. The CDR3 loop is CSVFMREKLFF. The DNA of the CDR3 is TGCAGTGTCTTTATGCGGGAAAAACTGTTTTTT.

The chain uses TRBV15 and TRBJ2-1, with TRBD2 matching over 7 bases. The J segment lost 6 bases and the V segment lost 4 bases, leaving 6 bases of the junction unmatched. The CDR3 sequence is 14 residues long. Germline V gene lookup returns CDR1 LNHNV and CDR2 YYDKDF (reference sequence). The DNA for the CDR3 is TGTGCCACCAGCACCCGACTAGCTTCCAATGAGCAGTTCTTC. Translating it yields CATSTRLASNEQFF.

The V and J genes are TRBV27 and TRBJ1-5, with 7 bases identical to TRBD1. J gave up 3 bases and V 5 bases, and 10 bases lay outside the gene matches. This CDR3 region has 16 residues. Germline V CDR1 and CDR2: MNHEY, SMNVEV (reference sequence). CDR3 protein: CASSVQGSWNNQPQHF. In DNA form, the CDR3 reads TGTGCCAGCAGTGTACAGGGGTCGTGGAACAATCAGCCCCAGCATTTT.

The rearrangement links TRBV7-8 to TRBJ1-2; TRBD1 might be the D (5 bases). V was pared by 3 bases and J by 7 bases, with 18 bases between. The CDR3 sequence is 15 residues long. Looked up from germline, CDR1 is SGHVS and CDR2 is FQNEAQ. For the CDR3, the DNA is TGTGCCAGCAGCTTGGGGGGTCGAGCCCCGGGTGGCTACACCTTC. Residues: CASSLGGRAPGGYTF.

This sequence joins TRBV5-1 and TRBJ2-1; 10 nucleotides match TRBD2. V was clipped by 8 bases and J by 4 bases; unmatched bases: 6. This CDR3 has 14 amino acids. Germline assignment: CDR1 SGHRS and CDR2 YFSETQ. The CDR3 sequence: CASYTSGEYNEQFF. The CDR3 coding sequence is TGCGCCAGTTACACTAGCGGGGAATACAATGAGCAGTTCTTC.

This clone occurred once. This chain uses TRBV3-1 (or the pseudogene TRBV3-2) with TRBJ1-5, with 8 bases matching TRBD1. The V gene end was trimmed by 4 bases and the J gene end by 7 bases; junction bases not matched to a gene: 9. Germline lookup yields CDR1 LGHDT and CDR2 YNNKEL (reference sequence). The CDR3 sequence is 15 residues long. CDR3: CASSLGQGGQQPQHF. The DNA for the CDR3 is TGTGCCAGCAGCCTAGGACAGGGAGGCCAACAGCCCCAGCATTTT.

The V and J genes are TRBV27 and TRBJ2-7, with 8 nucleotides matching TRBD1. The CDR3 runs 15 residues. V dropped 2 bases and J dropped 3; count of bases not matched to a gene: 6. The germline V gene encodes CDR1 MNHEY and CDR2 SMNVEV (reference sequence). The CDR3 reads CASSLDRGLHYEQYF. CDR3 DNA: TGTGCCAGCAGTTTAGACAGGGGTCTCCACTACGAGCAGTACTTC.

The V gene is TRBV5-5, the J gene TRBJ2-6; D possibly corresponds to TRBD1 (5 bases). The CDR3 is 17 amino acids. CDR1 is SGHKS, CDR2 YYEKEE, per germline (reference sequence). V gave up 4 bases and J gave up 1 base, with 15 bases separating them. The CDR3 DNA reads TGTGCCAGCAGCCCGTCAAGAACAGGATCTGGGGCCAACGTCCTGACTTTC. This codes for CASSPSRTGSGANVLTF.

The CDR3 sequence is CASSLDRRQGFVDHTF. In nucleotides, the CDR3 is TGTGCCAGCAGCTTAGACCGTAGACAGGGATTCGTCGACCACACCTTC. J is TRBJ1-2 and V is TRBV7-9; 7 bases match TRBD1. This CDR3 is 16 amino acids long. V lost 1 base to trimming and J lost 12 bases; unmatched junction nucleotides: 17. From germline, CDR1 is SEHNR and CDR2 FQNEAQ (reference sequence).

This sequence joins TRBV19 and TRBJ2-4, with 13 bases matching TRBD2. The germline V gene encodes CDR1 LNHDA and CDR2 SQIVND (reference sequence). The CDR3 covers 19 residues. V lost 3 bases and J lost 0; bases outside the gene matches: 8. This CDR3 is CASSMGGLAGDLAKNIQYF. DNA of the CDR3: TGTGCCAGTAGTATGGGCGGACTAGCGGGGGATTTAGCCAAAAACATTCAGTACTTC.

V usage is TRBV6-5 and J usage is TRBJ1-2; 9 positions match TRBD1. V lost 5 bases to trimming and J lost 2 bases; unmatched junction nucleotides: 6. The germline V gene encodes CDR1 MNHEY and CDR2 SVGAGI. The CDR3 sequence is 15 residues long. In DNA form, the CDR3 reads TGTGCCAGCAGTCCCGGGACAGGGACGAACTATGGCTACACCTTC. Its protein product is CASSPGTGTNYGYTF.

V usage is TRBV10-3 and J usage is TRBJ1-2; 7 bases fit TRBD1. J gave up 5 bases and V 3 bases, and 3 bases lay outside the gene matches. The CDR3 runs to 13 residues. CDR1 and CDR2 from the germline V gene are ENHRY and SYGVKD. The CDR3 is CAISEQGQYGYTF. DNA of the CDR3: TGTGCCATCAGTGAACAGGGGCAATATGGCTACACCTTC.

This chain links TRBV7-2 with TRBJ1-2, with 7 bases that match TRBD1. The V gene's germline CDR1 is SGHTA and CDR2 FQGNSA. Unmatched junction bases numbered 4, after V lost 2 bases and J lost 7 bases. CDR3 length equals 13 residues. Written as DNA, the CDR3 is TGTGCCAGCAGCTTACGGGGACAGCCTGGCTACACCTTC. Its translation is CASSLRGQPGYTF.

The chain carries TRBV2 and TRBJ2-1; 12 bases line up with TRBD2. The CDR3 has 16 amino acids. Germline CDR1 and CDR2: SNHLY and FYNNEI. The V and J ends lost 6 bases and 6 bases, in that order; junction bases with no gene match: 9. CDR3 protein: CASSDGLAGWRNEQFF. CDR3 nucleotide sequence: TGTGCCAGCAGCGACGGACTAGCGGGATGGCGCAATGAGCAGTTCTTC.

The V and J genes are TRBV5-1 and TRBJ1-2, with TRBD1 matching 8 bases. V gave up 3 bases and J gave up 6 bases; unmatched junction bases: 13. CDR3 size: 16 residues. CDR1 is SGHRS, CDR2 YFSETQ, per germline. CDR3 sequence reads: CASSSGQGPLGDGYTF. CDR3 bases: TGCGCCAGCAGCTCCGGACAGGGACCACTTGGCGATGGCTACACCTTC. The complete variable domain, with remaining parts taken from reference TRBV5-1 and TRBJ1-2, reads KAGVTQTPRYLIKTRGQQVTLSCSPISGHRSVSWYQQTPGQGLQFLFEYFSETQRNKGNFPGRFSGRQFSNSRSEMNVSTLELGDSALYLCASSSGQGPLGDGYTFGSGTRLTVV.

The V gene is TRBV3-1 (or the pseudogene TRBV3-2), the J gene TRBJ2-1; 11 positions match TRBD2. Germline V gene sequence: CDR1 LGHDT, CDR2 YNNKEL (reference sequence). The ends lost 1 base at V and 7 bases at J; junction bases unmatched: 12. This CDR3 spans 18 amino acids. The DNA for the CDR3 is TGTGCCAGCAGCCAAGTATCTCGACTAGCGGGATCGGGTAATGAGCAGTTCTTC. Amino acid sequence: CASSQVSRLAGSGNEQFF.

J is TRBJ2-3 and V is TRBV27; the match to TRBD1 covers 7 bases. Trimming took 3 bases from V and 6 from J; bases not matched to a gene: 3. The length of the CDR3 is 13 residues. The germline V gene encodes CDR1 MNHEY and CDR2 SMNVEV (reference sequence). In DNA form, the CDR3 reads TGTGCCAGCAGTTTGGTACAGGGGGATACGCAGTATTTT. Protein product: CASSLVQGDTQYF.

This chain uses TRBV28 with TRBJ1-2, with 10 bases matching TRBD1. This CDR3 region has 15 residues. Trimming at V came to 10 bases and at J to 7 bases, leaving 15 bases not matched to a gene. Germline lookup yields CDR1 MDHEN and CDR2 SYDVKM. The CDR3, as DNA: TGTGCCACTGCCGCATGGGGGACAGGGGTTGGTGGCTACACCTTC. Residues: CATAAWGTGVGGYTF.

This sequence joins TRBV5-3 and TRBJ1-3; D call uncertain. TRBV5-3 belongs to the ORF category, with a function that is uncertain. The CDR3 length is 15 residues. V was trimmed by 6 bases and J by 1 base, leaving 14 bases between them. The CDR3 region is CARTPWRASGNTIYF. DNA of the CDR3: TGTGCCAGAACTCCCTGGAGGGCTTCTGGAAACACCATATATTTT.